The clone carrying this TCR beta chain was counted only a few times. What it binds is unknown. What was sequenced were expressed TCRB transcripts, since all of the isolated RNA had been reverse transcribed. Sequencing used immunoSEQ multiplex PCR; TCRdb keeps in-frame clones, though not all of them. The table lists around 600,000 clones, over 10% of them singletons. This CDR3 has 10 residues. Germline lookup yields CDR1 SQVTM and CDR2 ANQGSEA. With 8 bases removed from V and 8 bases from J, the gap between germline ends came to 10 bases. These data are taken from a study of beta chain features in type 1 diabetes. Study outcomes and limitations: Moderate but significant shortening of TCRB CDR3s was recorded in all four CD4+ subsets from Type 1 diabetes patients. In these data, an HLA type influence on TCRB rearrangement remained unresolved. Diminished insertions and augmented deletions at VDJ junctions characterized type 1 diabetes patients.

This sequence joins TRBV29-1 and TRBJ2-1; D is uncertain. The TCR was taken from a man younger than 45 with type 1 diabetes. The sequenced material came from naive CD4+ T cells from blood. CDR3 coding DNA: TGCAGCTCTGCCCAAGATGAGCAGTTCTTC. Its translation is CSSAQDEQFF.